These T cell receptor beta chains were read from a single sample in a study of OX40 agonist ivuxolimab in advanced cancers. Only in-frame clones appear in the TCRdb table, and some are missing; sequencing was by immunoSEQ multiplex PCR. In the table there are tens of thousands of clones, around 86% of which are singletons. Here the sequenced sample was CD4+ or CD8+ T cells sorted from blood, taken in a trial of the OX40 agonist ivuxolimab. All receptors come from an adult with an advanced solid tumor such as melanoma, head and neck, liver or kidney cancer. Each CDR3 is given with its conserved first and last residue. Fields, in order: D gene, clone size, V gene, J gene, CDR3 DNA, CDR3 protein. The D gene is left open where the match is weak. Some rows mark clone size as missing; the rest say once, few, many or name a class of expanded clone.

TRBD1	NA	TRBV4-1	TRBJ1-6	TGCGCCAGCAGCCAAGATAGGTGGACAGGGACAGCGTCACCCCTCCACTTT	CASSQDRWTGTASPLHF
NA	NA	TRBV27	TRBJ2-7	TGTGCCAGCAGTGAGGGCGCCCACGAGCAGTACTTC	CASSEGAHEQYF
NA	NA	TRBV6-5	TRBJ1-2	TGTGCCAGCTTCACCGGGTTGCTACGGGATGGCTACACCTTC	CASFTGLLRDGYTF
NA	NA	TRBV15	TRBJ1-4	TGTGCCACCAGCCCACGGACCGGGACTAATGAAAAACTGTTTTTT	CATSPRTGTNEKLFF
NA	NA	TRBV12-5	TRBJ2-1	TGTGCTAGTGGTATCGGACAGCCCTACAATGAGCAGTTCTTC	CASGIGQPYNEQFF
NA	once	TRBV28	TRBJ1-3	TGTGCCAGCAAGGCGGTTTCGAGCTCTGGAAACACCATATATTTT	CASKAVSSSGNTIYF
NA	NA	TRBV7-2	TRBJ2-6	TGTGCCAGCAGCTTAGGCTCGTCGGGGTCCGGGGCCAACGTCCTGACTTTC	CASSLGSSGSGANVLTF
NA	NA	TRBV7-9	TRBJ2-4	TGTGCCAGCAGCCCCGGACTTGGAAACATTCAGTACTTC	CASSPGLGNIQYF
NA	once	TRBV7-2	TRBJ1-3	TGTGCCAGCAGCCCCAGGGGACTCCACTCTGGAAACACCATATATTTT	CASSPRGLHSGNTIYF
NA	NA	TRBV19	TRBJ2-1	TGTGCCAGTAGTGGCTTGCGGGTTCGAAATTCCTACAATGAGCAGTTCTTC	CASSGLRVRNSYNEQFF
TRBD1	NA	TRBV2	TRBJ2-7	TGTGCCAGCAAGTCCGGGACAGGTGGCGAGCAGTACTTC	CASKSGTGGEQYF
NA	once	TRBV14	TRBJ2-7	TGTGCCAGCAGCCCCCGTGATTGGGGGAACGAGCAGTACTTC	CASSPRDWGNEQYF
TRBD1	NA	TRBV5-1	TRBJ1-2	TGCGCCAGCAGCTTCGGGACAGGGATTAACTATGGCTACACCTTC	CASSFGTGINYGYTF
NA	once	TRBV11-2	TRBJ1-1	TGTGCCAGCAGCTTAAAAAGGAACACTGAAGCTTTCTTT	CASSLKRNTEAFF
TRBD2	once	TRBV5-8	TRBJ2-7	TGTGCCAGCAGGCAAACTTGGACTAGCGCAACCTACGAGCAGTACTTC	CASRQTWTSATYEQYF
NA	once	TRBV5-1	TRBJ2-3	TGCGCCAGCGAAGGACTACCGGGCACAGATACGCAGTATTTT	CASEGLPGTDTQYF
NA	NA	TRBV28	TRBJ1-2	TGTGCCAGCAGGCACCCTGGTCAGGGATATGGCTACACCTTC	CASRHPGQGYGYTF
TRBD1	NA	TRBV19	TRBJ2-7	TGTGCCAGTAGTATCCAACTGCCAGGACAGGGCCACTACGAGCAGTACTTC	CASSIQLPGQGHYEQYF
NA	NA	TRBV7-6	TRBJ1-2	TGTGCCAGCAGCTCGACAGTTGAACACTATGGCTACACCTTC	CASSSTVEHYGYTF
TRBD1	NA	TRBV6-6	TRBJ1-6	TGTGCCGTAGCAGGGACAGGGATCTCACCCCTCCACTTT	CAVAGTGISPLHF
NA	few	TRBV28	TRBJ1-5	TGTGCCAGCACCCAGGGCTATCAGCCCCAGCATTTT	CASTQGYQPQHF
NA	NA	TRBV5-4	TRBJ2-1	TGTGCCAGCAGCTTTGGCCAGGGTAATGAGCAGTTCTTC	CASSFGQGNEQFF